The clone carrying this T cell receptor (beta chain) was recorded at least ten times. These data belong to a study of regulatory T cells in long-lasting Graves disease. For TCR beta, libraries came from iRepertoire HTBI primers and Arm-PCR of CDR3 regions. TCRdb re-analysed the multiplex PCR reads in MiXCR, keeping a single row per CDR3 protein. The sample yields some 400,000 distinct CDR3 sequences, about 16% seen once. The time point is: newly diagnosed GD, antithyroid drugs for less than 3 months. TCR sequences were obtained from RNA taken from PBMCs. This sample was shared with a second study, whose subject was T cells in Graves' hyperthyroidism and ophthalmopathy. That paper adds: Blood also held most thyroid clonotypes expanded beyond 0.001. Onset of ophthalmopathy came a median roughly 6.9 months after the model predicted it.

This TCR was recovered from a woman in her 30s with Graves disease. The sequencing here drew on peripheral blood mononuclear cells (PBMCs), taken at new diagnosis, from a patient treated with antithyroid drugs.

As DNA, the CDR3 is TGTGCCTGGACCAATCGGGGACAGGGAAACTATGGCTACACCTTC. Its translation: CAWTNRGQGNYGYTF. The rearrangement joins TRBV30 to TRBJ1-2, with TRBD1 matching 9 bases. Germline V gene sequence: CDR1 GTSNPN, CDR2 SVGIG (reference sequence). V lost 4 bases to trimming and J lost 2 bases; unmatched junction nucleotides: 8. CDR3 length: 15 amino acids.